This T cell receptor beta chain appears in the sequencing data of a study of blood T cell repertoires in COVID-19. Study-wide background: COVID-19 samples collected from the United States, Italy and Spain covered acute and convalescent phases. T cells, B-cell-depleted T cells, or PBMCs provided the cDNA or gDNA that served as material.

The CDR3 consists of 17 residues. The germline V gene has CDR1 LNHDA and CDR2 SQIVND (reference sequence). V was clipped by 4 bases and J by 6 bases; unmatched bases: 10. As originally analysed: Scientists estimated how many nucleated cells there were by amplifying reference gene primers. The protocol was immunoSEQ multiplex PCR, while the TCRdb copy is restricted to in-frame clones and leaves out a portion. V, J and clone size were drawn from that table, and D and trimming were deduced from the DNA. The sample has some 220,000 clones, roughly 85% seen once; the top ten hold more than 4.5%. Enrollment of patients from Seattle took place during active infection, with longitudinal follow-up.

This chain joins TRBV19 and TRBJ1-5, with 12 bases matching TRBD1. This sequence originates from a man in his forties or fifties with COVID-19, enrolled during active disease. What was sequenced was peripheral blood. CDR3 sequence: CASSREVGQGASQPQHF. CDR3 in DNA: TGTGCCAGTAGTAGGGAGGTGGGACAGGGGGCGAGTCAGCCCCAGCATTTT.